This T cell receptor (beta chain) was recorded in a study of breast tumors, draining lymph nodes, adjacent tissues listed by TCRdb under 2016. The study in broad terms: Breast cancer patients provided tumor, adjacent nontumor tissue and axillary lymph nodes, and the study compared the TCR beta repertoires across these three sources. In human breast cancer, the study set out to assess how tumor, surrounding tissue and draining lymph node repertoires relate to one another and whether T cells might be exchanged between them. Study-wide findings and limitations: A scenario in which most tumor T cells derive from the lymph node and then expand within tumor tissue was judged to be consistent with the data. The conclusion that tumor T cells originate in lymph nodes was framed as consistent with a hypothesis rather than directly demonstrated. Tumors showed preferential V and J gene usage, and their T-cell repertoire diversity fell below that of lymph nodes yet above that of nontumor tissue. Tumor and nontumor tissue repertoires were significantly more similar in luminal-like than in basal-like breast cancer.

About this clonotype: No antigen is known for it. A read error may account for a junction end that differs from germline.

The germline V gene encodes CDR1 SNHLY and CDR2 FYNNEI. Including cysteine and phenylalanine, the CDR3 has 14 amino acids. Only CDR3 DNA remains: 42 bases, in frame from the first base. Lymph node samples came from the axillary draining lymph nodes of breast cancer patients. Sequencing used an Illumina HiSeq 2000. TCR beta chain libraries were generated by multiplex PCR amplification. The amplified TCR beta chain products were analyzed by high-throughput sequencing. In TCRdb, the public reads were trimmed at Q25 with fastp and aligned with MiXCR, with productive beta chains retained. Records with the same CDR3 protein are collapsed into one entry carrying the most frequent genes and DNA. The sample table lists fewer than 200,000 distinct CDR3 sequences, roughly 30% of them with a count of one. Together, the top ten hold around 4.1% of the sample.

This TCR derives from a female donor with breast cancer. Some clones in this sample may be carry-over from other donors' samples. Sequencing was done on a sample of axillary lymph node tissue. Recombination linked TRBV2 to TRBJ2-1, and perhaps TRBD1 as D gene, on 5 matching bases. Here the CDR3 is given as CASSQGSSYNEQLF. The DNA sequence follows: TGTGCCAGCAGCCAGGGCAGCTCCTACAATGAGCAGCTCTTC. Where the CDR3 stops, the reference TRBV2 and TRBJ2-1 genes take over; the full variable domain is EPEVTQTPSHQVTQMGQEVILRCVPISNHLYFYWYRQILGQKVEFLVSFYNNEISEKSEIFDDQFSVERPDGSNFTLKIRSTKLEDSAMYFCASSQGSSYNEQLFGPGTRLTVL.